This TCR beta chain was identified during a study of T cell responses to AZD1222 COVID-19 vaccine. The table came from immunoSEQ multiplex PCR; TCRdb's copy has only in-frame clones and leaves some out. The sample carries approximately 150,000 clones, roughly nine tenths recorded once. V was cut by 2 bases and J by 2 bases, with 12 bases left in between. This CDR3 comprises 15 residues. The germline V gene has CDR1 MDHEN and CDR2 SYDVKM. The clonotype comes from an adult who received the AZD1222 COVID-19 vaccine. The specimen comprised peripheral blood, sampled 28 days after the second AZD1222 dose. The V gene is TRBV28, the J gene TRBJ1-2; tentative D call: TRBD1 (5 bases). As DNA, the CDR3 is TGTGCCAGCAGTTTAGGGACGTATACGAACTATGGCTACACCTTC. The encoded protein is CASSLGTYTNYGYTF.